This TCR beta chain is from a study of T-cell reconstitution after alpha-beta-depleted transplantation in children. It was with unique molecular identifiers that the TCRbeta library was prepared. TCRdb processed the PCR reads anew with MiXCR; each CDR3 protein has one entry. Here the sample spans tens of thousands of distinct CDR3 sequences, nearly 9.5% being singletons. Broader study findings: Elevated TCRbeta diversity at day 60 was traced, in some patients, to surviving recipient T cells and thymic progenitors.

This CDR3 spans 13 amino acids. J lost 7 bases, V lost 9 bases, and 11 bases had no gene match. Germline V gene sequence: CDR1 MNHEY, CDR2 SMNVEV (reference sequence). In its sample, this clonotype was seen many times. Its target is not known. The chain has TRBV27 and TRBJ2-7; 8 bases agree with TRBD2. This receptor was taken from a male patient aged 2-9 years who had a stem cell transplant for chronic granulomatous disease, so the T cells may come from the graft donor. The sample here was PBMCs, mostly from graft donor cells, taken 60 days after TCRalphabeta/CD19-depleted stem cell transplant. CDR3 loop: CASSRVLAGEQYF. The CDR3 bases are TGTGCCAGTTCCAGGGTGTTAGCGGGAGAGCAGTACTTC.